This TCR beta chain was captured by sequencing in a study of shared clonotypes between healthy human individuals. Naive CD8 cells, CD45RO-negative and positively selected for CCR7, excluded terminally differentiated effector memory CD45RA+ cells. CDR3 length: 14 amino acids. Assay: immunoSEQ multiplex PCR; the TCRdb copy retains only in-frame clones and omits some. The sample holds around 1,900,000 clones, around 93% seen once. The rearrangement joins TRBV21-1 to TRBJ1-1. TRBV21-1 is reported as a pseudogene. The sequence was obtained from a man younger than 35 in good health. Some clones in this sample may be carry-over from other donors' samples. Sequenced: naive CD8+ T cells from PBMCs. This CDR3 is CAQEREQMNTEAFF. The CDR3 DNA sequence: TGTGCCCAGGAGAGGGAACAGATGAACACTGAAGCTTTCTTT.